The rows below give T cell receptor beta chains drawn from one sample of a study of blood T cell repertoires in COVID-19. The repertoire was sequenced with immunoSEQ multiplex PCR; TCRdb's copy has only in-frame clones and lacks some. The sample has 100,000 to 150,000 clones, approximately 86% seen once; the top ten hold roughly 11%. The sample was peripheral blood. All receptors come from an older woman with COVID-19, enrolled during active disease. CDR3s include the opening cysteine and the closing phenylalanine or tryptophan. D genes are given only for firm matches. Size values are once, few and many counts, or a class for expanded clones, and some rows have none.

clone_size	d_call	j_call	v_call	cdr3_aa	cdr3_nt
.	.	TRBJ1-4	TRBV6-5	CASLTGTNEKLFF	TGTGCCAGCTTAACAGGAACTAATGAAAAACTGTTTTTT
.	.	TRBJ2-7	TRBV12-3/TRBV12-4	CASSSDPPREQYF	TGTGCCAGCAGCAGCGACCCCCCACGGGAGCAGTACTTC
.	.	TRBJ2-7	TRBV5-5	CASSWGGSQGSHYEQYF	TGTGCCAGCAGCTGGGGGGGTTCGCAGGGGTCCCACTACGAGCAGTACTTC
.	.	TRBJ1-4	TRBV2	CASREGGEKLFF	TGTGCCAGCAGGGAGGGAGGGGAAAAACTGTTTTTT
few	.	TRBJ1-1	TRBV19	CASSIGGGSVTEAFF	TGTGCCAGTAGTATAGGCGGAGGTTCGGTTACTGAAGCTTTCTTT
.	.	TRBJ1-2	TRBV10-1	CASSVTGVDYGYTF	TGCGCCAGCAGTGTCACGGGGGTTGACTATGGCTACACCTTC
.	TRBD1	TRBJ1-5	TRBV2	CASSVGQGVQPQHF	TGTGCCAGCAGTGTGGGACAGGGGGTTCAGCCCCAGCATTTT
.	.	TRBJ2-7	TRBV20-1	CSAATADEQYF	TGCAGTGCTGCCACAGCCGACGAGCAGTACTTC
once	.	TRBJ1-2	TRBV6-5	CASRPGNPTYGYTF	TGTGCCAGCAGGCCAGGGAACCCGACCTATGGCTACACCTTC
.	TRBD1	TRBJ1-4	TRBV6-6	CASSFQTGGSEKLFF	TGTGCCAGCAGTTTCCAGACAGGGGGTAGTGAAAAACTGTTTTTT
.	.	TRBJ2-7	TRBV30	CAWSVHVGGGFYEQYF	TGTGCCTGGAGTGTACATGTCGGCGGGGGCTTCTACGAGCAGTACTTC
.	.	TRBJ2-1	TRBV27	CASSVGTFGEQFF	TGTGCCAGCAGTGTAGGGACTTTCGGTGAGCAGTTCTTC
.	TRBD1	TRBJ2-7	TRBV6-5	CASSPGTGPEQYF	TGTGCCAGCAGTCCGGGGACAGGTCCCGAGCAGTACTTC
.	.	TRBJ1-4	TRBV6-7	CASTPREGATNEKLFF	TGTGCCAGCACCCCTCGGGAGGGAGCAACTAATGAAAAACTGTTTTTT
.	.	TRBJ2-1	TRBV2	CASSESGGPSSYNEQFF	TGTGCCAGCAGTGAATCTGGCGGTCCTAGCTCCTACAATGAGCAGTTCTTC
.	.	TRBJ2-7	TRBV6-5	CASNPGNSYEQYF	TGTGCCAGCAACCCAGGAAACTCCTACGAGCAGTACTTC
.	.	TRBJ1-6	TRBV3-1/TRBV3-2	CASSQTGNLGSPLHF	TGTGCCAGCAGCCAAACAGGGAACCTTGGTTCACCCCTCCACTTT
.	.	TRBJ1-4	TRBV5-1	CASSLDTTNEKLFF	TGCGCCAGCAGCTTGGATACAACTAATGAAAAACTGTTTTTT
once	TRBD2	TRBJ2-5	TRBV7-9	CASSLGGGSQETQYF	TGTGCCAGCAGCTTAGGCGGGGGGTCACAAGAGACCCAGTACTTC
.	TRBD1	TRBJ1-4	TRBV4-2	CASSQEGQGWEKLFF	TGTGCCAGCAGCCAAGAGGGACAGGGTTGGGAAAAACTGTTTTTT
.	.	TRBJ1-2	TRBV5-6	CASYLGLAADYGYTF	TGTGCCAGCTACTTGGGTTTGGCTGCAGACTATGGCTACACCTTC
few	TRBD1	TRBJ1-4	TRBV2	CASSEAGTGIKLFF	TGTGCCAGCAGTGAAGCGGGGACAGGGATAAAACTGTTTTTT
.	.	TRBJ2-6	TRBV5-1	CASSLFGATATSGANVLTF	TGCGCCAGCAGCTTGTTTGGTGCGACAGCCACCTCTGGGGCCAACGTCCTGACTTTC
.	.	TRBJ1-1	TRBV18	CASSPPSQGYTEAFF	TGTGCCAGCTCACCACCTAGCCAGGGCTACACTGAAGCTTTCTTT
.	.	TRBJ1-1	TRBV3-1/TRBV3-2	CASSQLWGRNTEAFF	TGTGCCAGCAGCCAATTATGGGGGCGGAACACTGAAGCTTTCTTT
.	TRBD1	TRBJ1-4	TRBV11-2	CASSSTDRGLKEKLFF	TGTGCCAGCAGCTCAACGGACAGGGGACTAAAGGAAAAACTGTTTTTT
.	TRBD1	TRBJ1-5	TRBV7-2	CASSQDRGSGNQPQHF	TGTGCCAGCAGCCAGGACAGGGGCTCGGGTAATCAGCCCCAGCATTTT
.	TRBD2	TRBJ2-7	TRBV6-5	CASSYRGSGGYEQYF	TGTGCCAGCAGTTACCGTGGTAGCGGGGGCTACGAGCAGTACTTC
.	.	TRBJ2-2	TRBV19	CASSLLALGAGELFF	TGTGCCAGTAGTCTCCTAGCACTCGGTGCCGGGGAGCTGTTTTTT